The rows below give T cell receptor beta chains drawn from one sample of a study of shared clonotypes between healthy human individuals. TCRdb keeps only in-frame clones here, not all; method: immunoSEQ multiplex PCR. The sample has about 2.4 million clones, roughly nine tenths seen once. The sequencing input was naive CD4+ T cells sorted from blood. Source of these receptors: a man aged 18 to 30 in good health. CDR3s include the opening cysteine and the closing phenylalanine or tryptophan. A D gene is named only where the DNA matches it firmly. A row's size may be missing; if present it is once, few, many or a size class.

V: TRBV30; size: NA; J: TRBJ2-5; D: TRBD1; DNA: TGTGCCTGGAGAGGGGACAGTGAGCAGCAGTACTTC; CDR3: CAWRGDSEQQYF
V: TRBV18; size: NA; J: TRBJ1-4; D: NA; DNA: TGTGCCAGCTCACCACCGAGGACCTACGGGGCGGCTCGCGAAAAACTGTTTTTT; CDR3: CASSPPRTYGAAREKLFF
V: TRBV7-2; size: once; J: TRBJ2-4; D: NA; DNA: TGTGCCAGCAGCTTAGCGGGGGGGCAGGCCAAAAACATTCAGTACTTC; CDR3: CASSLAGGQAKNIQYF
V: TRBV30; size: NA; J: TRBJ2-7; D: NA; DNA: TGTGCCTGGAGTGAATGGCTCGACGAGCAGTACTTC; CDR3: CAWSEWLDEQYF
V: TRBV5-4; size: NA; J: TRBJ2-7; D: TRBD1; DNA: TGTGCCAGCAGCTTCTCCGGGACAGGGACTTACGAGCAGTACTTC; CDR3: CASSFSGTGTYEQYF
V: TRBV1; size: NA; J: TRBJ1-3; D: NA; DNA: TGCACCAGCAGCCAAGCAAAGGACAGGCCCGCAAGAAACACCATATATTTT; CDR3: CTSSQAKDRPARNTIYF
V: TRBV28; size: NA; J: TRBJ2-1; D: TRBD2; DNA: TGTGCCAGCAGTTTACGGGGGGGCCCGAGGGATGAGCAGTTCTTC; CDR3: CASSLRGGPRDEQFF
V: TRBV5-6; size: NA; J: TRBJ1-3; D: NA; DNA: TGTGCCAGCAGCTTGGAAGGGGGTAGCTCTGGAAACACCATATATTTT; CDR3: CASSLEGGSSGNTIYF
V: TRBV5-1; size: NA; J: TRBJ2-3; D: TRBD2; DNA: TGCGCCAGCAGCTTGGGCCAGCGGGGGGCCCGAGATACGCAGTATTTT; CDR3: CASSLGQRGARDTQYF
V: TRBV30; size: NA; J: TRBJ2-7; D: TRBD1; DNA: TGTGCCTGGAGCACACCCCGGACAGGGGCCATCTACGAGCAGCACTTC; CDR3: CAWSTPRTGAIYEQHF
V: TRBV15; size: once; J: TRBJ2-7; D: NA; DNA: TGTGCCACCCGGGGTAGCGCAGCCTACGAGCAGTACTTC; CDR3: CATRGSAAYEQYF
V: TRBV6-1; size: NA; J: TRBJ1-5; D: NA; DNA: TGTGCCAGCATGACCTTGGGGAATCAGCCCCAGCATTTT; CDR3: CASMTLGNQPQHF
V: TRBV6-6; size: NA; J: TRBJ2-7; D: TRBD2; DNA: TGTGCCAGCAGTACAAGCGGGAGGATCTCCTACGAGCAGTACTTC; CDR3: CASSTSGRISYEQYF
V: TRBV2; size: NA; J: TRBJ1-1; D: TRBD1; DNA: TGTGCCAGTGGGGGGGACAGGGCCCGGGAAGCTTTCTTT; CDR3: CASGGDRAREAFF
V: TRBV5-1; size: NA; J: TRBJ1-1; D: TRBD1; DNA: TGCGCCAGCAGTTCTCAGACAGGGACCACTGAAGCTTTCTTT; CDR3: CASSSQTGTTEAFF
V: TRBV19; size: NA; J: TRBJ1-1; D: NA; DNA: TGTGCCAGTAGCACCGACGGGCACGCTGAAGCTTTCTTT; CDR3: CASSTDGHAEAFF
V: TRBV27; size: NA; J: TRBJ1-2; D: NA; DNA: TGTGCCAGCAGTTTCGGGACTCTGGGCTATGGCTACACCTTC; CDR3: CASSFGTLGYGYTF
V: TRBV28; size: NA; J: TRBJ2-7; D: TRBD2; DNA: TGTGCCAGCACCCTCGGGCTAGCGGGGAGCTACGAGCAGTACTTC; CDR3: CASTLGLAGSYEQYF
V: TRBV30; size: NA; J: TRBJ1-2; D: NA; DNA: TGTGCCTGGAGTCGACACCCGGCATCGTATGGCTACACCTTC; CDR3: CAWSRHPASYGYTF
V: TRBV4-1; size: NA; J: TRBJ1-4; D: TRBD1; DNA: TGCGCCAGCAGCCTAACGCTACGGGACAGACTAACTAATGAAAAACTGTTTTTT; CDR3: CASSLTLRDRLTNEKLFF
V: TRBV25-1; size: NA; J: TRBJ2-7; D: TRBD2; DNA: TGTGCCAGCAGTGATCGGACTAGCGGGAGGGCTGACGAGCAGTACTTC; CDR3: CASSDRTSGRADEQYF
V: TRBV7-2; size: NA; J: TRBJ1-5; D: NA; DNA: TGTGCCAGCAGCTTATTGGGGGGGTTTAATCAGCCCCAGCATTTT; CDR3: CASSLLGGFNQPQHF
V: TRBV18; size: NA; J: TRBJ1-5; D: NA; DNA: TGTGCCAGCTCACCATTTGTGGACGGAGGTAATCAGCCCCAGCATTTT; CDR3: CASSPFVDGGNQPQHF